The following is a TCR beta chain sequence with its context. The antigen remains undetermined. The data originate from a study of vaccination and CD4 T cells after COVID-19. Turning to the study itself: Collection of post-vaccine samples followed dose two by a median 72 days, spanning a range of 14 to 241.

The treatment: approximately nine-day PBMC culture with coronavirus spike peptide pools or control peptides (ViraFEST assay). Per-well cultures of 2 million or so PBMCs received roughly 9.3 IU/ml IL-2 and around 10 ug/ml peptide pools. Cultured CD4+ T cell DNA was sequenced using the Oncomine TCR Beta short-read assay. Via MiXCR, TCRdb re-called the PCR reads, giving one row per CDR3 protein. This table has about 16,000 distinct CDR3 sequences, 35% to 45% appearing once. Sample: CD4+ T cells from blood, cultured in vitro, taken before SARS-CoV-2 vaccination. The receptor was isolated from a human donor who received a COVID-19 vaccine.

The CDR3 sequence is CASSPRTGGYEQYF. For the CDR3, the DNA is TGTGCCAGCAGCCCCCGGACAGGGGGCTACGAGCAGTACTTC. The chain couples TRBV7-2 to TRBJ2-7; 10 bases line up with TRBD1. Germline CDR1 and CDR2: SGHTA and FQGNSA. V lost 5 bases to trimming and J lost 3 bases; unmatched junction nucleotides: 4. The CDR3 runs to 14 residues.